The 32 T cell receptor beta chains below come from one sample, sequenced in a study of cytomegalovirus exposure and HLA in healthy donors (dated by TCRdb to 2017 to 2019). To prepare the library, the immunoSEQ multiplex PCR assay was applied. For the multiplex PCR, a mixture combining 60 forward primers for TCR Vbeta segments and 13 reverse primers for TCR Jbeta segments was used. TCRdb re-hosts the immuneACCESS table, in-frame sequences only. Its copies lack some clones; in the studies checked, an unresolved V gene accounts for under half of them, and the cause for the rest is not known. The sample contains 140,000 or so clones, 84% of them found a single time. The ten largest account for less than 2.5% of the sample. The sequencing input was PBMCs. These receptors all come from a boy aged 2 to 9 in good health and CMV-seronegative.

This chain links TRBV5-1 with TRBJ2-7; no reliable D call. Germline V lookup: CDR1 SGHRS, CDR2 YFSETQ. V lost 2 bases and J 7 bases, leaving 13 bases between the germline ends. CDR3 length: 13 amino acids. CDR3 amino acids: CASSFRLFSEQYF. The CDR3 DNA is TGCGCCAGCAGCTTTAGATTGTTTTCTGAGCAGTACTTC.

The gene calls are TRBV7-9 and TRBJ1-4; D might be TRBD1 (5 bases). This CDR3 comprises 16 residues. Germline CDR1 reads SEHNR; CDR2 reads FQNEAQ (reference sequence). The V end lost 5 bases, the J end lost 1 base, and 14 bases lay between the germline ends. DNA for the CDR3: TGTGCCAGCAGCCGAGCCAACCAGGGAACTAATGAAAAACTGTTTTTT. Its translation: CASSRANQGTNEKLFF.

This clone was counted a single time. The chain couples TRBV18 to TRBJ2-7, with 12 bases that match TRBD2. With 0 bases clipped from V and 9 bases from J, the junction kept 3 bases outside the gene matches. CDR3 size: 14 residues. Germline V gene data show CDR1 as KGHSH and CDR2 as LQKENI. The CDR3 is CASSPPVTSGRQYF. The CDR3 DNA reads as TGTGCCAGCTCACCACCGGTGACTAGCGGGAGGCAGTACTTC.

This rearrangement joins TRBV30 to TRBJ1-6; 9 bases are shared with TRBD1. Per the germline V gene, CDR1 is GTSNPN and CDR2 is SVGIG (reference sequence). J gave up 7 bases and V 5 bases, and 3 bases lay outside the gene matches. The CDR3 extends over 13 amino acids. The CDR3 region is CAWGDRGNSPLHF. The CDR3 region has the DNA TGTGCCTGGGGAGACAGGGGGAATTCACCCCTCCACTTT.

The chain carries TRBV29-1 and TRBJ2-5; 8 bases are a match to TRBD1. The CDR3 sequence is 13 residues long. The germline CDR1 and CDR2 sequences are SQVTM and ANQGSEA. V shed 7 bases, J shed 5 bases, and the junction held 9 bases outside the gene matches. CDR3 nucleotide sequence: TGCAGCGAGAGCAGGGGGCGCCGGGAGACCCAGTACTTC. Amino acid sequence: CSESRGRRETQYF.

In DNA form, the CDR3 reads TGTGCCAGCAGCTTTGGCAGGGGCTACGAGCAGTACTTC. It translates to CASSFGRGYEQYF. The V call is TRBV2, the J call TRBJ2-7; D is perhaps TRBD1 (6 bases). CDR3 length: 13 amino acids. The V and J ends lost 6 bases and 3 bases respectively, with 12 bases between them. Germline-derived CDR1 and CDR2 are SNHLY and FYNNEI.

The rearrangement links TRBV15 to TRBJ1-5, with a possible D match to TRBD1 (5 bases). Trimming took off 1 base at V and 1 base at J, with 17 bases between the two ends. This CDR3 comprises 18 residues. Germline V CDR1 and CDR2: LNHNV, YYDKDF (reference sequence). The CDR3: CATSRGASGKISNQPQHF. The DNA of the CDR3 is TGTGCCACCAGCAGAGGGGCGTCAGGGAAGATCAGCAATCAGCCCCAGCATTTT.

This chain joins TRBV27 and TRBJ2-2; TRBD2 matches at 8 bases. This CDR3 contains 15 residues. J was trimmed by 5 bases and V by 5 bases; bases with no gene match: 7. CDR1 MNHEY and CDR2 SMNVEV come from the germline V gene (reference sequence). CDR3 sequence reads: CASSRSGIPTGELFF. The CDR3 DNA follows: TGTGCCAGCAGTCGTAGCGGGATTCCGACCGGGGAGCTGTTTTTT.

The chain links TRBV28 to TRBJ2-2; TRBD2 agrees at 8 bases. The V and J ends lost 3 bases and 5 bases, in that order; junction bases with no gene match: 2. This CDR3 has 14 amino acids. CDR1 is MDHEN and CDR2 is SYDVKM in the germline V gene. The CDR3 coding sequence is TGTGCCAGCAGTTTTCTAGCGGGTACCGGGGAGCTGTTTTTT. It encodes CASSFLAGTGELFF.

The V call is TRBV9, the J call TRBJ2-7; D perhaps matches TRBD2 (6 bases). The ends were cut back, 3 bases at V and 4 bases at J, with 11 bases in the middle. The CDR3 is 13 amino acids. CDR1 is SGDLS, CDR2 YYNGEE, per germline. CDR3 nucleotide sequence: TGTGCCAGCAGCGACACCGGGGGATACGAGCAGTACTTC. Its protein is CASSDTGGYEQYF.

The chain is built from TRBV7-2 and TRBJ2-7; 14 bases align to TRBD2. The CDR3 is made up of 15 amino acids. CDR1 is SGHTA, CDR2 FQGNSA, per germline. The ends lost 1 base at V and 6 bases at J; junction bases unmatched: 2. CDR3 sequence (DNA): TGTGCCAGCAGCTTAGGGGGGACTAGCGGGAGCGAGCAGTACTTC. Its translation: CASSLGGTSGSEQYF.

V usage is TRBV27 and J usage is TRBJ1-1, with a weak D call TRBD1 (5 bases). Trimming stripped 5 bases from V and 1 base from J, with 14 bases between. The CDR3 is made up of 15 amino acids. Per germline, CDR1 MNHEY and CDR2 SMNVEV (reference sequence). CDR3 coding DNA: TGTGCCAGCAGTCCCTCCTGGGGGGGGAACACTGAAGCTTTCTTT. Its protein product is CASSPSWGGNTEAFF.

This chain joins TRBV18 and TRBJ2-2; TRBD1 is a possible D gene (5 bases). Germline CDR1 reads KGHSH; CDR2 reads LQKENI. The CDR3 length is 17 residues. V shed 10 bases and J shed 0 bases, with 21 bases lying between them. The CDR3 loop reads CATLTPGILANTGELFF. For the CDR3, the DNA is TGTGCCACCCTAACCCCAGGGATTCTCGCGAACACCGGGGAGCTGTTTTTT.

The chain has TRBV4-1 and TRBJ1-2; 7 nucleotides agree with TRBD1. CDR3 length: 15 residues. Germline V gene lookup returns CDR1 MGHRA and CDR2 YSYEKL. After removal of 4 bases from V and 7 bases from J, the junction contained 12 bases not matched to a gene. The CDR3: CASSRQDRERTGYTF. DNA of the CDR3: TGCGCCAGCAGCCGCCAAGACAGGGAACGAACTGGCTACACCTTC.

The J gene is TRBJ2-5, the V gene TRBV9, with a weak D call TRBD2 (5 bases). Trimming cost V 2 bases and J 3 bases, with 14 bases left between them. Germline CDR1 is SGDLS and CDR2 is YYNGEE. The CDR3 consists of 15 residues. The CDR3 loop is CASSVRLYGEETQYF. The DNA of the CDR3 is TGTGCCAGCAGCGTCAGATTGTACGGGGAAGAGACCCAGTACTTC.

The chain uses TRBV27 and TRBJ1-4; the match to TRBD1 covers 7 bases. The length of the CDR3 is 14 residues. Germline CDR1 reads MNHEY; CDR2 reads SMNVEV (reference sequence). With 6 bases clipped from V and 3 bases from J, the junction kept 4 bases outside the gene matches. The CDR3 DNA reads as TGTGCCAGCAGCACGACAGGGCCTAATGAAAAACTGTTTTTT. It encodes CASSTTGPNEKLFF.

V and J are TRBV10-3 and TRBJ2-7, with TRBD1 matching over 7 bases. Trimming removed 1 base from V and 2 bases from J; junction bases left unmatched: 2. The CDR3 is made up of 14 amino acids. The germline CDR1 and CDR2 sequences are ENHRY and SYGVKD. The CDR3 spells CAISEWTGTYEQYF. CDR3 bases: TGTGCCATCAGTGAGTGGACAGGAACCTACGAGCAGTACTTC.

CDR3 sequence: CASSPAGGNGEQYF. In DNA form, the CDR3 reads TGTGCCAGCTCACCGGCGGGGGGAAATGGCGAGCAGTACTTC. The chain carries TRBV18 and TRBJ2-7; TRBD2 matches at 8 bases. The CDR3 extends over 14 amino acids. Germline values: CDR1 KGHSH, CDR2 LQKENI. Trimming took 3 bases from V and 6 from J; bases not matched to a gene: 7.

V and J are TRBV7-6 and TRBJ2-5; D is possibly TRBD2 (6 bases). The CDR3 has 16 amino acids. Germline V gene sequence: CDR1 SGHVS, CDR2 FNYEAQ. Trimming stripped 5 bases from V and 3 bases from J, with 19 bases between. The CDR3 DNA reads TGTGCCAGCAGCCCCTTGGCGGGGACCAAAGAAGAGACCCAGTACTTC. This sequence encodes CASSPLAGTKEETQYF. Variable domain in full (rest from reference TRBV7-6 and TRBJ2-5): GAGVSQSPRYKVTKRGQDVALRCDPISGHVSLYWYRQALGQGPEFLTYFNYEAQQDKSGLPNDRFSAERPEGSISTLTIQRTEQRDSAMYRCASSPLAGTKEETQYFGPGTRLLVL.

The chain employs TRBV7-6 and TRBJ2-1, with TRBD2 matching 8 bases. Germline V lookup: CDR1 SGHVS, CDR2 FNYEAQ. J was trimmed by 7 bases and V by 4 bases; bases with no gene match: 9. This CDR3 is 15 amino acids long. The CDR3 is CASSSLAGTGNEQFF. The CDR3 bases are TGTGCCAGCAGCTCGTTAGCGGGGACGGGGAATGAGCAGTTCTTC.

This clone has only a few counts. V usage is TRBV5-6 and J usage is TRBJ1-5; a weak D match, TRBD1 (5 bases). The germline V gene has CDR1 SGHDT and CDR2 YYEEEE. V was cut by 4 bases and J by 9 bases, with 14 bases left in between. This CDR3 has 13 residues. The CDR3 DNA reads TGTGCCAGCAGCCCGGGACTGACGGGGCCCCAGCATTTT. Translated: CASSPGLTGPQHF.

The rearrangement links TRBV29-1 to TRBJ2-7, with unresolved D. V was pared by 5 bases and J by 1 base, with 3 bases between. The CDR3 length is 10 residues. Germline V gene sequence: CDR1 SQVTM, CDR2 ANQGSEA. As DNA, the CDR3 is TGCAGCGTTCTATCCTACGAGCAGTACTTC. Translated, it gives CSVLSYEQYF.

The genes are TRBV6-1 and TRBJ1-3; the match to TRBD1 covers 9 bases. V was clipped by 1 base and J by 9 bases; unmatched bases: 7. CDR1 is MNHNS, CDR2 SASEGT, per germline. The CDR3 is 15 residues long. In DNA form, the CDR3 reads TGTGCCAGCAGTGAAGTATGGGACAGGGAGGCCACCATATATTTT. Protein: CASSEVWDREATIYF.

The rearrangement uses TRBV5-1 and TRBJ2-5, with a weak D call TRBD2 (5 bases). Per germline, CDR1 SGHRS and CDR2 YFSETQ. Trimming shortened V by 7 bases and J by 2 bases, and 9 bases separated the two germline ends. This CDR3 contains 12 residues. The CDR3 nucleotides read TGCGCCAGCCTGGACTGGCAAGAGACCCAGTACTTC. Its protein is CASLDWQETQYF. The entire variable domain, with the rest obtained from reference TRBV5-1 and TRBJ2-5, is as follows: KAGVTQTPRYLIKTRGQQVTLSCSPISGHRSVSWYQQTPGQGLQFLFEYFSETQRNKGNFPGRFSGRQFSNSRSEMNVSTLELGDSALYLCASLDWQETQYFGPGTRLLVL.

Note on this clone: At the DNA level, this CDR3 is encoded by other sequences in the same sample as well. This rearrangement joins TRBV7-9 to TRBJ1-2, with 8 bases fitting TRBD1. Germline values: CDR1 SEHNR, CDR2 FQNEAQ (reference sequence). V dropped 5 bases and J dropped 8; count of bases not matched to a gene: 7. The CDR3 is 13 residues long. CDR3 region: CASSLRQGLGYTF. The CDR3 DNA reads as TGTGCCAGCAGCCTCCGACAGGGGTTGGGCTACACCTTC.

The genes are TRBV10-3 and TRBJ2-3, with a weak D call TRBD1 (6 bases). The germline V and J ends were trimmed by 1 base and 6 bases, with 11 bases remaining between them. This CDR3 region has 14 residues. In germline, CDR1 is ENHRY, CDR2 SYGVKD. This CDR3 is CAISEFQGTDTQYF. The CDR3 nucleotides read TGTGCCATCAGTGAGTTCCAGGGGACCGATACGCAGTATTTT.

V usage is TRBV6-4 and J usage is TRBJ2-3; 10 positions agree with TRBD2. The CDR3 length is 18 residues. V was pared by 0 bases and J by 5 bases, with 11 bases of the junction left unmatched. Germline V gene sequence: CDR1 MRHNA, CDR2 SNTAGT. The CDR3 nucleotides read TGTGCCAGCAGTGACTCCAATATTCTAGCGGGAGCCGGAGATACGCAGTATTTT. The encoded protein is CASSDSNILAGAGDTQYF.

This clone showed up just a few times. For the CDR3, the DNA is TGTGCCAGCAGCGTAGAATCGGGTTACAATGAGCAGTTCTTC. Residues: CASSVESGYNEQFF. This chain joins TRBV9 and TRBJ2-1; the D is unclear. Looked up from germline, CDR1 is SGDLS and CDR2 is YYNGEE. V lost 0 bases to trimming and J lost 4 bases, with 8 bases between them. This CDR3 has 14 residues.

The V and J genes are TRBV4-3 and TRBJ2-7; 9 positions match TRBD1. Germline V gene lookup returns CDR1 LGHNA and CDR2 YSLEER. The CDR3 covers 16 residues. Trimming removed 4 bases from V and 2 bases from J; junction bases left unmatched: 9. CDR3 coding DNA: TGCGCCAGCAGCCTTTTCCGGGACAGGGTGACCTACGAGCAGTACTTC. As protein: CASSLFRDRVTYEQYF.

This chain links TRBV11-2 with TRBJ2-1; D might be TRBD2 (6 bases). V dropped 5 bases and J dropped 11 bases, with 13 bases sitting between them. This CDR3 is built from 12 residues. Germline CDR1 SGHAT, CDR2 FQNNGV. In DNA form, the CDR3 reads TGTGCCAGCAGCCCCCGGGGGACGCAGCAGTTCTTC. Its protein product is CASSPRGTQQFF.

This clone was recorded once. The chain links TRBV2 to TRBJ2-3, with a weak D call TRBD1 (6 bases). The germline gives CDR1 SNHLY, CDR2 FYNNEI. Trimming removed 6 bases at V and 1 base at J, with 14 bases between. The CDR3 is 15 residues long. CDR3 sequence: CASSDFDRRTDTQYF. The CDR3 bases are TGTGCCAGCAGCGACTTTGACAGGCGCACAGATACGCAGTATTTT.

The chain links TRBV9 to TRBJ1-1, with 7 nucleotides matching TRBD1. CDR1 is SGDLS, CDR2 YYNGEE, per germline. The CDR3 has 16 residues. Trimming removed 7 bases from V and 2 bases from J; junction bases left unmatched: 14. This chain's CDR3 is CASRAGTDFINTEAFF. The CDR3 region has the DNA TGTGCCAGCCGTGCCGGGACAGACTTCATCAACACTGAAGCTTTCTTT. Full variable domain (rest looked up from reference TRBV9 and TRBJ1-1): DSGVTQTPKHLITATGQRVTLRCSPRSGDLSVYWYQQSLDQGLQFLIQYYNGEERAKGNILERFSAQQFPDLHSELNLSSLELGDSALYFCASRAGTDFINTEAFFGQGTRLTVV.